Listed below are T cell receptor beta chains from one sample, sequenced in a study of OX40 agonist ivuxolimab in advanced cancers. Clones were sequenced by immunoSEQ multiplex PCR, and TCRdb holds only the in-frame ones, with some missing. Of around 23,000 clones detected, 70% to 90% appear once; the ten largest clones hold roughly a quarter. The sequenced sample was CD4+ or CD8+ T cells sorted from blood, obtained in a trial of the OX40 agonist ivuxolimab. The receptors were gathered from an adult with an advanced solid tumor such as melanoma, head and neck, liver or kidney cancer. The CDR3 runs from the conserved cysteine through the conserved F or W. Each record gives: J gene, D gene, V gene, CDR3 protein. A D gene is named only where the DNA matches it firmly.

j_gene: TRBJ1-5
d_gene: .
v_gene: TRBV6-1
CDR3aa: CASSLPGGNQPQHF

j_gene: TRBJ2-3
d_gene: .
v_gene: TRBV9
CDR3aa: CASSVAMGATDTQYF

j_gene: TRBJ2-5
d_gene: .
v_gene: TRBV7-3
CDR3aa: CASSLYGGYQETQYF

j_gene: TRBJ2-7
d_gene: .
v_gene: TRBV6-1
CDR3aa: CASTYGTYEQYF

j_gene: TRBJ1-4
d_gene: .
v_gene: TRBV27
CDR3aa: CASSLYKNEKLFF

j_gene: TRBJ2-3
d_gene: .
v_gene: TRBV11-3
CDR3aa: CASSLGTRTGYRDTQYF

j_gene: TRBJ2-5
d_gene: .
v_gene: TRBV28
CDR3aa: CASSFSMEGLERETQYF

j_gene: TRBJ2-1
d_gene: .
v_gene: TRBV2
CDR3aa: CASSGGGFSYNEQFF

j_gene: TRBJ1-2
d_gene: .
v_gene: TRBV9
CDR3aa: CASSTRHYGYTF

j_gene: TRBJ2-7
d_gene: .
v_gene: TRBV15
CDR3aa: CATSYMASAYEQYF

j_gene: TRBJ2-7
d_gene: .
v_gene: TRBV19
CDR3aa: CASSIGQNSYEQYF

j_gene: TRBJ2-1
d_gene: .
v_gene: TRBV6-1
CDR3aa: CASSESYNEQFF

j_gene: TRBJ2-1
d_gene: TRBD2
v_gene: TRBV19
CDR3aa: CASSSGGSSYNEQFF

j_gene: TRBJ2-7
d_gene: .
v_gene: TRBV7-8
CDR3aa: CASSLAPTSSYEQYF

j_gene: TRBJ2-1
d_gene: TRBD1
v_gene: TRBV7-3
CDR3aa: CASSRRTTGTDYNEQFF

j_gene: TRBJ2-3
d_gene: TRBD2
v_gene: TRBV2
CDR3aa: CASRGPRGDADTQYF

j_gene: TRBJ1-2
d_gene: .
v_gene: TRBV28
CDR3aa: CASRTNGPFYGYTF

j_gene: TRBJ1-1
d_gene: .
v_gene: TRBV4-1
CDR3aa: CASSLSTTEAFF

j_gene: TRBJ1-1
d_gene: TRBD1
v_gene: TRBV2
CDR3aa: CASIWTGGITEAFF

j_gene: TRBJ1-1
d_gene: .
v_gene: TRBV5-8
CDR3aa: CASSPRGPTRRGTEAFF

j_gene: TRBJ2-5
d_gene: TRBD1
v_gene: TRBV10-3
CDR3aa: CAIGTGEETQYF

j_gene: TRBJ2-5
d_gene: .
v_gene: TRBV28
CDR3aa: CASSLRDTEEETQYF

j_gene: TRBJ2-7
d_gene: TRBD2
v_gene: TRBV7-9
CDR3aa: CASSLPGGGGYEQYF

j_gene: TRBJ1-1
d_gene: .
v_gene: TRBV7-9
CDR3aa: CASRSDTEAFF

j_gene: TRBJ2-5
d_gene: .
v_gene: TRBV6-1
CDR3aa: CASSEWGSGETQYF

j_gene: TRBJ2-7
d_gene: TRBD2
v_gene: TRBV9
CDR3aa: CASSPWTSGNMYF

j_gene: TRBJ2-3
d_gene: TRBD1
v_gene: TRBV15
CDR3aa: CATSSPKTGGTDTQYF

j_gene: TRBJ2-5
d_gene: .
v_gene: TRBV7-9
CDR3aa: CASSRVPETQYF

j_gene: TRBJ2-1
d_gene: TRBD2
v_gene: TRBV4-1
CDR3aa: CASSRAGERNEQFF

j_gene: TRBJ1-3
d_gene: TRBD1
v_gene: TRBV7-2
CDR3aa: CASSTIRQGSGNTIYF

j_gene: TRBJ2-1
d_gene: TRBD2
v_gene: TRBV4-3
CDR3aa: CASSQTFSGGLYNEQFF

j_gene: TRBJ1-5
d_gene: .
v_gene: TRBV19
CDR3aa: CASTTGSNQPQHF

j_gene: TRBJ2-1
d_gene: .
v_gene: TRBV4-1
CDR3aa: CASSQVSVGEQFF

j_gene: TRBJ1-1
d_gene: TRBD1
v_gene: TRBV6-5
CDR3aa: CASSTGTGAFF

j_gene: TRBJ1-6
d_gene: TRBD1
v_gene: TRBV27
CDR3aa: CASSLEQGAVGTPLHF

j_gene: TRBJ1-4
d_gene: .
v_gene: TRBV9
CDR3aa: CASSVALGGVGEKLFF

j_gene: TRBJ2-7
d_gene: .
v_gene: TRBV11-3
CDR3aa: CASSISGYEQYF

j_gene: TRBJ2-7
d_gene: .
v_gene: TRBV7-9
CDR3aa: CASSLAERNYEQYF

j_gene: TRBJ2-7
d_gene: .
v_gene: TRBV10-3
CDR3aa: CAISDLTPGNDEQYF

j_gene: TRBJ2-4
d_gene: .
v_gene: TRBV5-6
CDR3aa: CASSLSDRFNIQYF

j_gene: TRBJ1-6
d_gene: TRBD1
v_gene: TRBV27
CDR3aa: CASSTQTGGNSPLHF